The present T cell receptor beta chain was sequenced within a study of blood T cell repertoires in COVID-19. This clone has only a few counts. Trimming left V 1 base short and J 0 bases short, with 7 bases between. The CDR3 consists of 15 residues. CDR1 and CDR2 (germline): SGHTA, FQGNSA. Generated by immunoSEQ multiplex PCR, the TCRdb table keeps only in-frame clones and is missing some. The sample has 300,000 to 350,000 clones, over 75% seen once; the top ten hold roughly 2%. The chain joins TRBV7-2 to TRBJ2-1; a possible D gene is TRBD2 (6 bases). Sequenced input: PBMCs or T cells enriched from blood (not recorded which). The origin of this receptor is a man aged 25-45 years who had recovered from COVID-19. CDR3 bases: TGTGCCAGCAGCTTAGGGAGGGGCTCCTACAATGAGCAGTTCTTC. Amino acid sequence: CASSLGRGSYNEQFF.